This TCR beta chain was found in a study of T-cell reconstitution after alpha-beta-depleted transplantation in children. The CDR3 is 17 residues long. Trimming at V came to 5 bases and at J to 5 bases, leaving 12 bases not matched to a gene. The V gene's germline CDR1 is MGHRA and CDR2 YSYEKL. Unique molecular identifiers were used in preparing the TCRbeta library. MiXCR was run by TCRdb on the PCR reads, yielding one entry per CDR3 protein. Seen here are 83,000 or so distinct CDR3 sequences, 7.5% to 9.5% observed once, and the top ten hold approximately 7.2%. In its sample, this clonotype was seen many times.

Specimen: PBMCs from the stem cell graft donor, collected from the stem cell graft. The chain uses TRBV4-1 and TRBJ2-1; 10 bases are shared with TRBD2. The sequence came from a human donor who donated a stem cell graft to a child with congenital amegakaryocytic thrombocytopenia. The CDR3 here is CASSVHPPGLADNEQFF. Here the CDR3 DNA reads TGCGCCAGCAGCGTCCATCCTCCCGGACTAGCGGACAATGAGCAGTTCTTC.